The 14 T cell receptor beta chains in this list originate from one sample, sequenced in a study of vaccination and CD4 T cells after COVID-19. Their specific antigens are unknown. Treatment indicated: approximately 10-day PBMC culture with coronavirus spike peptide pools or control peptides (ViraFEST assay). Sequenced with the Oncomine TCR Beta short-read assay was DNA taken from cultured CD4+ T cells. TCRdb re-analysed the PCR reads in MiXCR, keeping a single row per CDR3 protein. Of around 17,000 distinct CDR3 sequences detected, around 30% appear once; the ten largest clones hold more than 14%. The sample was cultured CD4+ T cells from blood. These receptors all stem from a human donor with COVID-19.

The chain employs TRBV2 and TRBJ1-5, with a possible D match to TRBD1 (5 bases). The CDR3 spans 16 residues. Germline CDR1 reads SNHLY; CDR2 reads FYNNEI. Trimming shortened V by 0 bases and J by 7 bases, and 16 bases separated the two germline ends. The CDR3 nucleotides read TGTGCCAGCAGTGAAGCGCGGGAAGGGGTTCGGCAGCCCCAGCATTTT. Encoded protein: CASSEAREGVRQPQHF.

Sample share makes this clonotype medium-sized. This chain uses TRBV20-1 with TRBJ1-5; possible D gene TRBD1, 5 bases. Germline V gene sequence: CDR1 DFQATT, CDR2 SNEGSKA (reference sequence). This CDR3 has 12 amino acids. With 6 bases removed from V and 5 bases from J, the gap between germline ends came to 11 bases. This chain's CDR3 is CSAKVGDQPQHF. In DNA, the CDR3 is TGCAGTGCGAAGGTGGGGGATCAGCCCCAGCATTTT.

CDR3 loop: CATSWEGTDTQYF. CDR3 nucleotide sequence: TGTGCCACCAGTTGGGAGGGGACAGATACGCAGTATTTT. V gene TRBV24-1 combines with J gene TRBJ2-3; 7 bases fit TRBD2. The CDR3 extends over 13 amino acids. From germline, CDR1 is KGHDR and CDR2 SFDVKD. Trimming cost V 6 bases and J 3 bases; bases outside gene matches: 2.

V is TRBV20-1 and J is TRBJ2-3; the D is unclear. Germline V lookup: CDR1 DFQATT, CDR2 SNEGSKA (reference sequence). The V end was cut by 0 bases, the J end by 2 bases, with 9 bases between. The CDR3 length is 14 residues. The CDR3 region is CSARDIRTTDTQYF. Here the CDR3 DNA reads TGCAGTGCTAGAGATATTAGGACCACAGATACGCAGTATTTT.

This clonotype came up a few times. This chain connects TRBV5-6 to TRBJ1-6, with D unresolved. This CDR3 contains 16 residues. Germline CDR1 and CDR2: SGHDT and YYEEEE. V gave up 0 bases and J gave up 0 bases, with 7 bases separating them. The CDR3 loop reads CASSLGRISYNSPLHF. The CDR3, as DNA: TGTGCCAGCAGCTTGGGGCGGATCTCCTATAATTCACCCCTCCACTTT.

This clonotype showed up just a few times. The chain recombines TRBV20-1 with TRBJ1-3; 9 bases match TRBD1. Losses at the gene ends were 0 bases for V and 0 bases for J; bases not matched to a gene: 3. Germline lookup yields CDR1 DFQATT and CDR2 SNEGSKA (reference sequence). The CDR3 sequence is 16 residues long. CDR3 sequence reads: CSARDTGGISGNTIYF. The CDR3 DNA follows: TGCAGTGCTAGAGATACAGGGGGCATCTCTGGAAACACCATATATTTT.

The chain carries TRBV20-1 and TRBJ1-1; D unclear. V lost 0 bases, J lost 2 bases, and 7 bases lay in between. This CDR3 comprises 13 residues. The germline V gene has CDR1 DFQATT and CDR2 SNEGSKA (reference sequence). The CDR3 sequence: CSARDSGNTEAFF. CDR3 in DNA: TGCAGTGCTAGAGATTCTGGTAACACTGAAGCTTTCTTT.

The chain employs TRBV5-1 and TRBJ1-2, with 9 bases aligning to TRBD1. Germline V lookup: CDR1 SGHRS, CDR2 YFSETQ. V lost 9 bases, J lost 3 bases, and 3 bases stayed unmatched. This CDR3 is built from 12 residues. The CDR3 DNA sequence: TGCGCCACTCGGGACAGGGACTATGGCTACACCTTC. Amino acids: CATRDRDYGYTF.

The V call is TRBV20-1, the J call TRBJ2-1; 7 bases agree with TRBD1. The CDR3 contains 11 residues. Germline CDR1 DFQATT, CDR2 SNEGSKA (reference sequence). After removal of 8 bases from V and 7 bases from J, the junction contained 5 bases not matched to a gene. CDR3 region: CSTSTGNEQFF. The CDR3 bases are TGCAGTACGTCGACAGGGAATGAGCAGTTCTTC.

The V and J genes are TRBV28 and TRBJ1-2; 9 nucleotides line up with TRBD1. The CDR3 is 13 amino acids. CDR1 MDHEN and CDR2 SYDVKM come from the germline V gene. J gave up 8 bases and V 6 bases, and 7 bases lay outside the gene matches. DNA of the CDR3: TGTGCCAGCAGACCAAACAGGGGGCTGGGCTACACCTTC. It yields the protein CASRPNRGLGYTF.

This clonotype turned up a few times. CDR3 DNA: TGCAGTGCCTCGGGGGACCGTAAGACAGATACGCAGTATTTT. This sequence encodes CSASGDRKTDTQYF. The chain links TRBV20-1 to TRBJ2-3, with D possibly being TRBD2 (6 bases). This CDR3 comprises 14 residues. Trimming took 6 bases from V and 3 from J, leaving 16 bases between them. CDR1 is DFQATT, CDR2 SNEGSKA, per germline (reference sequence).

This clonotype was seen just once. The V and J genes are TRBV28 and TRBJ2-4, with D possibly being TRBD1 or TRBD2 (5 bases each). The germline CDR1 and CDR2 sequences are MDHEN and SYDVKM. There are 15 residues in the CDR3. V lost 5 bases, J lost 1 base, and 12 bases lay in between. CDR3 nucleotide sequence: TGTGCCAGCAGTGCCAATGAGGGGGCCAAAAACATTCAGTACTTC. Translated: CASSANEGAKNIQYF. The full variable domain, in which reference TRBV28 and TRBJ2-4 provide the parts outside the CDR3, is DVKVTQSSRYLVKRTGEKVFLECVQDMDHENMFWYRQDPGLGLRLIYFSYDVKMKEKGDIPEGYSVSREKKERFSLILESASTNQTSMYLCASSANEGAKNIQYFGAGTRLSVL.

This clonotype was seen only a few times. CDR3 DNA: TGTGCCAGCAGTCTACCTCAAACAGGGGGTAATTCACCCCTCCACTTT. Residues: CASSLPQTGGNSPLHF. V is TRBV27 and J is TRBJ1-6; TRBD1 matches 8 bases. The length of the CDR3 is 16 residues. Losses at the gene ends were 5 bases for V and 6 bases for J; bases not matched to a gene: 9. Germline loops: CDR1 MNHEY, CDR2 SMNVEV (reference sequence).

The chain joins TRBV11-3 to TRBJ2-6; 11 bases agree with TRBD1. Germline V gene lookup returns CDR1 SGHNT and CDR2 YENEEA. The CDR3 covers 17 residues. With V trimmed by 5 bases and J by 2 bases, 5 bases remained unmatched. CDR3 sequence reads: CASSLGTGGTGANVLTF. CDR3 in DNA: TGTGCCAGCAGCCTTGGGACAGGGGGAACTGGGGCCAACGTCCTGACTTTC.